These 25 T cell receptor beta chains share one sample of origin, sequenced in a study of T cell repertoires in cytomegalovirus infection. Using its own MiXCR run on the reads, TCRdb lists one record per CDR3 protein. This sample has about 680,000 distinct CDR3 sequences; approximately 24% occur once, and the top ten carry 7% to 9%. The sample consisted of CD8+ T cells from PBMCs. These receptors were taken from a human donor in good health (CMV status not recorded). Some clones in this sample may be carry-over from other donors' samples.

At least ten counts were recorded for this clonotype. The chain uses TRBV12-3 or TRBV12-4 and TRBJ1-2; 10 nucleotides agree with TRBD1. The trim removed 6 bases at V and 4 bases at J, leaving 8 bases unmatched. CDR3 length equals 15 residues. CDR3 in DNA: TGTGCCAGCAGCCCGACAGGGGGCCAGGGCTATGGCTACACCTTC. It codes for CASSPTGGQGYGYTF.

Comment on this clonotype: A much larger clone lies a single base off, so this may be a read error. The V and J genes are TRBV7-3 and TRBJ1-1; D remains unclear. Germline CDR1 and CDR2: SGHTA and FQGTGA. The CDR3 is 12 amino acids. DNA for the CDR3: TGTGCCAACAGCCCCACAGCCCTTGAAGCTTTCTTT. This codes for CANSPTALEAFF. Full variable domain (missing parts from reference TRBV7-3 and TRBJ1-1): GAGVSQTPSNKVTEKGKYVELRCDPISGHTALYWYRQSLGQGPEFLIYFQGTGAADDSGLPNDRFFAVRPEGSVSTLKIQRTERGDSAVYLCANSPTALEAFFGQGTRLTVV.

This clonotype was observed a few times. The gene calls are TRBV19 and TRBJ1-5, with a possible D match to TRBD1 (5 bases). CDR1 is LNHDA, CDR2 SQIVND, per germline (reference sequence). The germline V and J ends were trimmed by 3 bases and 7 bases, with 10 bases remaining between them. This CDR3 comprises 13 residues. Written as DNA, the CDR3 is TGTGCCAGTAGTATTCAGGGAGACCAGCCCCAGCATTTT. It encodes CASSIQGDQPQHF.

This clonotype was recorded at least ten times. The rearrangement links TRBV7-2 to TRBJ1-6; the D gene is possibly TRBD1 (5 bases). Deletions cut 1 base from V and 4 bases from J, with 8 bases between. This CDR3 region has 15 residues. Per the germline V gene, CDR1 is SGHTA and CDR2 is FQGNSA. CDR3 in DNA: TGTGCCAGCAGCTTAGAGACAGTTTATAATTCACCCCTCCACTTT. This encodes CASSLETVYNSPLHF.

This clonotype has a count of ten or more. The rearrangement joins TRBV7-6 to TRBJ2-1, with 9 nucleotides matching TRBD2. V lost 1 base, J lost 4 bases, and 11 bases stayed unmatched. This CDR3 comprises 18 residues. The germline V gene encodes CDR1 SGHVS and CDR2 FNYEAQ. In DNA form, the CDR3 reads TGTGCCAGCAGCTTAGATCGAGAAAGCGGGGGGCCATACAATGAGCAGTTCTTC. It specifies CASSLDRESGGPYNEQFF. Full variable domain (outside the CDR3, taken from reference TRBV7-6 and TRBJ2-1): GAGVSQSPRYKVTKRGQDVALRCDPISGHVSLYWYRQALGQGPEFLTYFNYEAQQDKSGLPNDRFSAERPEGSISTLTIQRTEQRDSAMYRCASSLDRESGGPYNEQFFGPGTRLTVL.

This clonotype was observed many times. CDR3 region: CASSADRGRGETQYF. The CDR3 DNA reads as TGTGCCAGCAGCGCCGACAGGGGGCGCGGAGAGACCCAGTACTTC. The V gene is TRBV7-2, the J gene TRBJ2-5; 10 bases agree with TRBD1. V was pared by 5 bases and J by 4 bases, with 7 bases of the junction left unmatched. Germline V gene data show CDR1 as SGHTA and CDR2 as FQGNSA. The length of the CDR3 is 15 residues. The full variable domain, its missing parts supplied by reference TRBV7-2 and TRBJ2-5, is GAGVSQSPSNKVTEKGKDVELRCDPISGHTALYWYRQSLGQGLEFLIYFQGNSAPDKSGLPSDRFSAERTGGSVSTLTIQRTQQEDSAVYLCASSADRGRGETQYFGPGTRLLVL.

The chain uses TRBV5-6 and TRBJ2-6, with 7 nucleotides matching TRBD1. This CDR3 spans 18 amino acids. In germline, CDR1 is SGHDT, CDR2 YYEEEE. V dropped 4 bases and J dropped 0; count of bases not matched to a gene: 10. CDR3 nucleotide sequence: TGTGCCAGCAGCGGGTGGACAGGTACAAACTCTGGGGCCAACGTCCTGACTTTC. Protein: CASSGWTGTNSGANVLTF.

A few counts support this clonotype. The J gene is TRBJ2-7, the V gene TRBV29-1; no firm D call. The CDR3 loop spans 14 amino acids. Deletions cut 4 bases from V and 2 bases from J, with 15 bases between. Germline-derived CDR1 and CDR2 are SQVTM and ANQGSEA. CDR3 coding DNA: TGCAGCGTTGGGAACACCAGGTCGACCTACGAGCAGTACTTC. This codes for CSVGNTRSTYEQYF.

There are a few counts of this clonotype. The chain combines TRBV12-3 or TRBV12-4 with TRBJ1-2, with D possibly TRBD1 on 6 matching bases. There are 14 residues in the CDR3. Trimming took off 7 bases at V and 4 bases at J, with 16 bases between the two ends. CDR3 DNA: TGTGCCAGCACCCCGGGGGGGCAGGTCTATGGCTACACCTTC. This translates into CASTPGGQVYGYTF.

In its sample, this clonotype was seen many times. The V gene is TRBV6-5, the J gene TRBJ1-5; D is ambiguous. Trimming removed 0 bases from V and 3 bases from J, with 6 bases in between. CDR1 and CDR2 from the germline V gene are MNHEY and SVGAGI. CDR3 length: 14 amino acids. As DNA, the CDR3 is TGTGCCAGCAGTTACTCGGACTACAATCAGCCCCAGCATTTT. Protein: CASSYSDYNQPQHF.

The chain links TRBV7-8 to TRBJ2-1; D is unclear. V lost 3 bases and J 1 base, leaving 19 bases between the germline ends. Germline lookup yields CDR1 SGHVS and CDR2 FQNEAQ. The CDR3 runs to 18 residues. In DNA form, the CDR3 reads TGTGCCAGCAGCTTGGAATTAGTGTGGGTGCGGTCCTACAATGAGCAGTTCTTC. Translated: CASSLELVWVRSYNEQFF. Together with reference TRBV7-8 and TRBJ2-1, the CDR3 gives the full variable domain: GAGVSQSPRYKVAKRGQDVALRCDPISGHVSLFWYQQALGQGPEFLTYFQNEAQLDKSGLPSDRFFAERPEGSVSTLKIQRTQQEDSAVYLCASSLELVWVRSYNEQFFGPGTRLTVL.

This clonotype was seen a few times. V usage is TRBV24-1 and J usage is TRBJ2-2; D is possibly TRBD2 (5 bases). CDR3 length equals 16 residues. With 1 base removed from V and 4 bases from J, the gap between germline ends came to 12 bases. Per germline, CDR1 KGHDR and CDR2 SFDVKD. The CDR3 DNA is TGTGCCACCAGTGATTTAATGAGGGCGTCCACCGGGGAGCTGTTTTTT. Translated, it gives CATSDLMRASTGELFF.

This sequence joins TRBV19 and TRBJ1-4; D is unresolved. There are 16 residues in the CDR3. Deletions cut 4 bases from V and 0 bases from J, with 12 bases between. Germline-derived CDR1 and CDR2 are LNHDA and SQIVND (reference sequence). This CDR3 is CASSRADAATNEKLFF. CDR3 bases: TGTGCCAGTAGTAGGGCGGACGCAGCAACTAATGAAAAACTGTTTTTT.

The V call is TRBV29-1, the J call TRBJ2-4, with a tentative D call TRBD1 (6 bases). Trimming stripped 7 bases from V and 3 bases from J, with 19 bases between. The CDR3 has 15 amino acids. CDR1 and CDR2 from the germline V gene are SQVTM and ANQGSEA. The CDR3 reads CSARGTLVGKNIQYF. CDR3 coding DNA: TGCAGCGCCAGGGGCACCTTAGTGGGCAAAAACATTCAGTACTTC.

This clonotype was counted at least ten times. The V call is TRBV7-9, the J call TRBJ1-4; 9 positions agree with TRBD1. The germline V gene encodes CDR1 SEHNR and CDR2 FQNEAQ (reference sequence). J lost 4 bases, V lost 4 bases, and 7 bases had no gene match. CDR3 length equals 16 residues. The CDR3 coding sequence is TGTGCCAGCAGCTCTTTCCGGGACAGGGTTAATGAAAAACTGTTTTTT. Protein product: CASSSFRDRVNEKLFF.

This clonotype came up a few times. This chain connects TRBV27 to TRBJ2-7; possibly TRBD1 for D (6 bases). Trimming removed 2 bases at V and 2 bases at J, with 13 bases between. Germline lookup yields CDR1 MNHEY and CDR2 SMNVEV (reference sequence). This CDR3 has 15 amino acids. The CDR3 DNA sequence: TGTGCCAGCAGTTTAGTTCTACGACAGGCCTACGAGCAGTACTTC. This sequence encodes CASSLVLRQAYEQYF.

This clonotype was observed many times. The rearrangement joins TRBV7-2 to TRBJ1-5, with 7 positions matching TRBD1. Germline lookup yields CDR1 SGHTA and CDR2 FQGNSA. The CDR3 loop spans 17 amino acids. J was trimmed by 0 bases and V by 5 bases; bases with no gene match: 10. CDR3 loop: CASSPRDRTYSNQPQHF. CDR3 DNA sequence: TGTGCCAGCAGCCCCCGGGACAGAACATATAGCAATCAGCCCCAGCATTTT.

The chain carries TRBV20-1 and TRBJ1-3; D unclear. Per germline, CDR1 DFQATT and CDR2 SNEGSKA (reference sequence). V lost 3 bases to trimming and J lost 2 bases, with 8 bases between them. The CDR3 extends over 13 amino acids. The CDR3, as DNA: TGCAGTGCTAGGGGCCGAGCTGGAAACACCATATATTTT. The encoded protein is CSARGRAGNTIYF.

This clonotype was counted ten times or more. The CDR3 reads CASRLDSDEQFF. The CDR3 DNA follows: TGTGCCAGCAGACTTGACAGCGATGAGCAGTTCTTC. The rearrangement links TRBV12-3 or TRBV12-4 to TRBJ2-1; possibly TRBD1 for D (5 bases). V was pared by 6 bases and J by 8 bases, with 11 bases between. This CDR3 comprises 12 residues.

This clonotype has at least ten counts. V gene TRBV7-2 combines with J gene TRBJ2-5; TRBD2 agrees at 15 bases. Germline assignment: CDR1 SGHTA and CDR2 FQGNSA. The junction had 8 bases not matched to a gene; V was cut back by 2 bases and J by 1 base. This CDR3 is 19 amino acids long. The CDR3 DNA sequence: TGTGCCAGCAGCTTACCCTGGACTAGCGGGGGGGCCTCCCAAGAGACCCAGTACTTC. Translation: CASSLPWTSGGASQETQYF.

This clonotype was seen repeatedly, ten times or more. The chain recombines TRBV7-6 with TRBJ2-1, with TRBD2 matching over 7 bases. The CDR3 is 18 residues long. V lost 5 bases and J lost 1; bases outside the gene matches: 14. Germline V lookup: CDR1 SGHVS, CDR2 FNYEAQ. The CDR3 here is CASSLSPAGLVSYNEQFF. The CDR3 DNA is TGTGCCAGCAGCCTTAGCCCAGCGGGACTCGTGTCCTACAATGAGCAGTTCTTC.

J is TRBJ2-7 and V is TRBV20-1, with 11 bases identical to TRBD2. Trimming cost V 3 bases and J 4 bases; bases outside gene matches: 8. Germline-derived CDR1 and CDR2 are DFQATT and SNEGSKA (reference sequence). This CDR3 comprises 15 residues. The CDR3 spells CSASSLAGVSYEQYV. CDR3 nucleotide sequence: TGCAGTGCTAGCTCACTAGCGGGGGTGAGTTACGAGCAGTACGTC.

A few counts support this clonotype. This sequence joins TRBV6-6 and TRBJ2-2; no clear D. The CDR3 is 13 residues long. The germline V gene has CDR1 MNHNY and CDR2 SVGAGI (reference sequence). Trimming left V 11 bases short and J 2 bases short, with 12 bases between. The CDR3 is CAASQPNTGELFF. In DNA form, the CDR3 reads TGTGCCGCATCCCAGCCCAACACCGGGGAGCTGTTTTTT.

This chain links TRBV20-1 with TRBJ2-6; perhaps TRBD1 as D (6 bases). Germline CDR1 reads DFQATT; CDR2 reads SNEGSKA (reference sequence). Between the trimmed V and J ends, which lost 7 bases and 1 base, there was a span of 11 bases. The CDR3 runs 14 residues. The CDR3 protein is CSVSGQSGANVLTF. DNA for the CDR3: TGCAGTGTATCAGGACAGTCTGGGGCCAACGTCCTGACTTTC.

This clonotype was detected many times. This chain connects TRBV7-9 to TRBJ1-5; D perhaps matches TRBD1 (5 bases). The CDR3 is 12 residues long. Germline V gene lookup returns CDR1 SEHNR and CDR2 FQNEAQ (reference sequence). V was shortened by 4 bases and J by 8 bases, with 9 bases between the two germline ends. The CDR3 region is CASSSGGEPQHF. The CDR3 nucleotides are TGTGCCAGCAGCTCCGGGGGTGAGCCCCAGCATTTT.